This entry concerns a single T cell receptor beta chain. The data were taken from a study of beta chain features in type 1 diabetes. Isolated RNA was reverse transcribed in full, so expressed TCRB transcripts were sequenced. Sequencing of stem cell-like memory T cell samples yielded 910,000 or so reads on average. Some clones are missing from TCRdb's copy, which holds only in-frame ones; the method was immunoSEQ multiplex PCR. The repertoire holds tens of thousands of clones, with roughly 31% as singletons. The source material was stem cell memory CD4+ T cells from blood. The clonotype originates from a woman in her late teens or twenties in good health.

Here the CDR3 DNA reads TGTGCCAGCACGGCGGCAGTCTGGCAGTTCTTC. Translation: CASTAAVWQFF. V gene TRBV2 combines with J gene TRBJ2-1; no definite D call. In germline, CDR1 is SNHLY, CDR2 FYNNEI. Trimming shortened V by 7 bases and J by 12 bases, and 13 bases separated the two germline ends. The length of the CDR3 is 11 residues.